This T cell receptor (beta chain) was recorded in a study of cytomegalovirus exposure and HLA in healthy donors. Study-level background: In a later analysis, the roughly 120 validation repertoires were reported to have used the same platform as the approximately 620 first-cohort repertoires.

Assay used: immunoSEQ multiplex PCR; TCRdb lists only in-frame clones, some missing. In the table there are 150,000 to 200,000 clones, roughly 80% of which are singletons. Among the approximately 130 subjects of the validation cohort, separate from the 666-subject first cohort, were the donors. Material: PBMCs. The sequence was collected from a man aged 18-30 years in good health and CMV-seropositive.

CDR3: CASSSGTGGGVEKLFF. CDR3 in DNA: TGTGCCAGCAGTTCCGGGACGGGCGGGGGTGTCGAAAAACTGTTTTTT. The chain couples TRBV27 to TRBJ1-4; maybe TRBD1 (5 bases). Trimming took off 4 bases at V and 8 bases at J, with 20 bases between the two ends. Per the germline V gene, CDR1 is MNHEY and CDR2 is SMNVEV (reference sequence). The CDR3 loop spans 16 amino acids.